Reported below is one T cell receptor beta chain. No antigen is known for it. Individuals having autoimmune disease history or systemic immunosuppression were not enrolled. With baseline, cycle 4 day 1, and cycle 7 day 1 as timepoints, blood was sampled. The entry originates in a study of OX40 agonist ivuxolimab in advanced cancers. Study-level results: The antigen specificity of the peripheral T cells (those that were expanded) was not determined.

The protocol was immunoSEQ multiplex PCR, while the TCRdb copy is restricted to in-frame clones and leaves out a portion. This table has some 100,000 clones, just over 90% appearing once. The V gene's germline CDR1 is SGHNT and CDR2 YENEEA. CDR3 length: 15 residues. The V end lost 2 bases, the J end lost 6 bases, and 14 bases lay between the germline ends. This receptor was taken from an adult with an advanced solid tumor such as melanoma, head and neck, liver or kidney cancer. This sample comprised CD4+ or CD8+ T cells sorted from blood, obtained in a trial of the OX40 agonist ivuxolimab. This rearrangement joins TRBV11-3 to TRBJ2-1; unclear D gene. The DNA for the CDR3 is TGTGCCAGCAGCTTAAATGGTGTGGGATTCAATGAGCAGTTCTTC. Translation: CASSLNGVGFNEQFF.